This TCR beta chain comes out of a study of cytotoxic CD8 clonotypes in ibrutinib-treated CLL. The CDR3 length is 13 residues. The germline CDR1 and CDR2 sequences are SGHVS and FQNEAQ. The V gene lost 7 bases and the J gene lost 8 bases, with 15 bases spanning the gap. Worth noting for this clone: Its antigen is not known.

Produced via immunoSEQ multiplex PCR; TCRdb's table is partial and in-frame only. The sample shows approximately 84,000 clones, 85% to 90% of them seen only once. Whole-study findings and limits: Contraction or stability on treatment was seen for public clonotypes, which were uncommon.

The chain joins TRBV7-8 to TRBJ2-1; no definite D call. This specimen was PBMCs, taken before ibrutinib treatment. The sequence was collected from a human donor with chronic lymphocytic leukemia. The CDR3 DNA reads TGTGCCAGCAAACCACTCTACGTCCATGAGCAGTTCTTC. Translated, it gives CASKPLYVHEQFF.